One sample yielded the 29 T cell receptor beta chains listed below, sequenced in a study of vaccination effects on CD4 cells after COVID-19. Profiling relied on immunoSEQ multiplex PCR, and the TCRdb table lists in-frame clones only, not all of them. The sample contains tens of thousands of clones, 65% to 75% of which appear only once. Their target antigens are unknown. When less than 13 days of culture had elapsed, CD4+ T cells were isolated. Their SARS-CoV-2 infection, verified by PCR, occurred between March and December 2020. Two doses of either BNT162b2 or mRNA-1273 were given to each participant. Sequencing used CD4+ T cells from PBMCs cultured without peptide, obtained after COVID-19 vaccination. These receptors were collected from a human donor who had a prior SARS-CoV-2 infection.

The chain combines TRBV7-2 with TRBJ1-2, with D perhaps matching TRBD1 (5 bases). Germline V gene data show CDR1 as SGHTA and CDR2 as FQGNSA. Trimming pared 5 bases from V and 0 bases from J, leaving 19 bases between. The CDR3 has 17 residues. CDR3 nucleotides: TGTGCCAGCAGCCATATCTACAACAGGCAAACTAACTATGGCTACACCTTC. Its translation is CASSHIYNRQTNYGYTF.

The chain carries TRBV4-2 and TRBJ1-3; D unclear. Trimming left V 1 base short and J 0 bases short, with 16 bases between. The germline V gene has CDR1 LGHNA and CDR2 YNFKEQ. This CDR3 region has 18 residues. CDR3 sequence: CASSQVSGSGDSGNTIYF. CDR3 DNA: TGTGCCAGCAGCCAAGTCTCGGGGTCTGGGGACTCTGGAAACACCATATATTTT.

Only a few counts were recorded for this clone. The V call is TRBV18, the J call TRBJ1-6; perhaps TRBD1 as D (5 bases). CDR3 length: 15 amino acids. Germline V gene lookup returns CDR1 KGHSH and CDR2 LQKENI. The V and J ends lost 0 bases and 9 bases respectively, with 12 bases between them. The CDR3 nucleotides read TGTGCCAGCTCACCACCGCAAAGGGGTGGTTCACCCCTCCACTTT. It codes for CASSPPQRGGSPLHF.

This chain links TRBV7-2 with TRBJ2-7, with TRBD1 identical over 9 bases. The CDR3 sequence is 14 residues long. Germline V gives CDR1 SGHTA, CDR2 FQGNSA. With 2 bases clipped from V and 7 bases from J, the junction kept 6 bases outside the gene matches. The CDR3 DNA sequence: TGTGCCAGCAGCTTAAACAGGGGGCTGGGGGAGCAGTACTTC. It yields the protein CASSLNRGLGEQYF.

This clone showed up just a few times. This chain connects TRBV28 to TRBJ1-4; 7 nucleotides line up with TRBD1. Trimming at V came to 7 bases and at J to 5 bases, leaving 7 bases not matched to a gene. The CDR3 spans 14 residues. The germline V gene has CDR1 MDHEN and CDR2 SYDVKM. This chain's CDR3 is CASISNRGNEKLFF. For the CDR3, the DNA is TGTGCCAGCATCTCAAACAGGGGCAATGAAAAACTGTTTTTT.

This clone was counted a single time. The rearrangement links TRBV4-3 to TRBJ2-1; tentatively, D is TRBD2 (6 bases). V was trimmed by 0 bases and J by 3 bases, leaving 12 bases between them. CDR1 is LGHNA, CDR2 YSLEER, per germline. The CDR3 spans 16 residues. The CDR3: CASSQDFGGNYNEQFF. CDR3 nucleotide sequence: TGCGCCAGCAGCCAAGATTTCGGGGGAAACTACAATGAGCAGTTCTTC.

This clone is a singleton in its sample. The genes are TRBV5-1 and TRBJ2-5; D possibly corresponds to TRBD1 (5 bases). The germline V gene has CDR1 SGHRS and CDR2 YFSETQ. This CDR3 is 12 amino acids long. V lost 4 bases and J 4 bases, leaving 8 bases between the germline ends. CDR3: CASSPTGETQYF. The DNA of the CDR3 is TGCGCCAGCAGCCCTACAGGAGAGACCCAGTACTTC.

The chain is built from TRBV21-1 and TRBJ2-7; the table assigns TRBD2, which was not confirmed against the DNA. TRBV21-1 has pseudogene status. CDR3 size: 17 residues. The CDR3 is CASSKDSNLDFTYEQYF. The CDR3 region has the DNA TGTGCCAGCAGCAAAGACTCGAACCTCGACTTTACCTACGAGCAGTACTTC.

This clone was seen only once. The J gene is TRBJ1-1, the V gene TRBV7-3; maybe TRBD1 (5 bases). The V gene's germline CDR1 is SGHTA and CDR2 FQGTGA. The CDR3 is 15 amino acids. V was clipped by 3 bases and J by 3 bases, with 14 bases between them. The chain's CDR3 is CASSLRGGLDTEAFF. CDR3 DNA sequence: TGTGCCAGCAGCTTGAGGGGTGGTCTTGACACTGAAGCTTTCTTT.

This clone was recorded a few times. V and J are TRBV20-1 and TRBJ2-5; possible D gene TRBD2, 6 bases. Germline V gene sequence: CDR1 DFQATT, CDR2 SNEGSKA (reference sequence). CDR3 length equals 8 residues. CDR3 DNA sequence: TGCAGACTTGGGACTCCCTACTTC. Translation gives CRLGTPYF.

The chain links TRBV7-2 to TRBJ2-7; 7 nucleotides match TRBD1. J lost 6 bases, V lost 3 bases, and 8 bases had no gene match. The CDR3 is 14 residues long. Germline V CDR1 and CDR2: SGHTA, FQGNSA. CDR3 DNA sequence: TGTGCCAGCAGCTTCCCTACCCAGGGGGTCGAGCAGTACTTC. This gives the protein CASSFPTQGVEQYF.

CDR3 DNA sequence: TGTGCCAGTAGTATGAACAGCGTCCAAGAGACCCAGTACTTC. Translating it yields CASSMNSVQETQYF. V usage is TRBV19 and J usage is TRBJ2-5; no firm D call. The ends were cut back, 3 bases at V and 1 base at J, with 9 bases in the middle. The CDR3 has 14 amino acids. Germline CDR1 reads LNHDA; CDR2 reads SQIVND (reference sequence).

The chain couples TRBV5-8 to TRBJ2-7; D is ambiguous. Trimming left V 4 bases short and J 7 bases short, with 15 bases between. Looked up from germline, CDR1 is SGHTS and CDR2 is YDEGEE. The CDR3 has 13 amino acids. The CDR3 here is CASSPLIYSEQYF. The CDR3, as DNA: TGTGCCAGCAGCCCACTCATCTATTCTGAGCAGTACTTC.

The genes are TRBV9 and TRBJ2-3, with 10 bases fitting TRBD1. Germline lookup yields CDR1 SGDLS and CDR2 YYNGEE. This CDR3 has 16 residues. With V trimmed by 1 base and J by 6 bases, 8 bases remained unmatched. The CDR3 is CASSVRDRGLMDTQYF. The CDR3, as DNA: TGTGCCAGCAGCGTACGAGACAGGGGGCTAATGGATACGCAGTATTTT.

V and J are TRBV6-4 and TRBJ2-5; D is ambiguous. Germline values: CDR1 MRHNA, CDR2 SNTAGT. The CDR3 contains 13 residues. Between the trimmed V and J ends, which lost 4 bases and 5 bases, there was a span of 11 bases. Written as DNA, the CDR3 is TGTGCCAGCAGTGTGGAGCATGGGGAGACCCAGTACTTC. This translates into CASSVEHGETQYF.

This clone was picked up a small number of times. The V gene is TRBV15, the J gene TRBJ2-7; D might be TRBD1 (6 bases). There are 15 residues in the CDR3. V lost 1 base, J lost 3 bases, and 13 bases lay in between. Germline assignment: CDR1 LNHNV and CDR2 YYDKDF (reference sequence). CDR3 nucleotides: TGTGCCACCAGCAGAGTGAGAGGGGGTGGCTACGAGCAGTACTTC. This sequence encodes CATSRVRGGGYEQYF.

V usage is TRBV5-1 and J usage is TRBJ2-7, with 7 bases identical to TRBD2. V dropped 0 bases and J dropped 0; count of bases not matched to a gene: 12. This CDR3 is built from 18 residues. Germline CDR1 and CDR2: SGHRS and YFSETQ. CDR3 bases: TGCGCCAGCAGCTTGGGACCCCGTGGGGGGGGGATCTCCTACGAGCAGTACTTC. It encodes CASSLGPRGGGISYEQYF.

The CDR3 coding sequence is TGTGCCAGCAGTTCCATGGGGGCTTATAATTCACCCCTCCACTTT. Translating gives CASSSMGAYNSPLHF. V gene TRBV6-2 or TRBV6-3 combines with J gene TRBJ1-6; the D gene is possibly TRBD1 (6 bases). In germline, CDR1 is MNHEY, CDR2 SVGEGT. The length of the CDR3 is 15 residues. Between the trimmed V and J ends, which lost 4 bases and 4 bases, there was a span of 11 bases.

The V and J genes are TRBV27 and TRBJ2-1; 8 bases fit TRBD2. Germline CDR1 is MNHEY and CDR2 is SMNVEV (reference sequence). The CDR3 extends over 15 amino acids. With 10 bases clipped from V and 0 bases from J, the junction kept 8 bases outside the gene matches. This chain's CDR3 is CATKAGDNSYNEQFF. The CDR3 region has the DNA TGTGCCACCAAAGCGGGAGATAACTCCTACAATGAGCAGTTCTTC.

The CDR3 bases are TGTGCCACCCACACTACCGGGACAGGGGTGAGAGAGACCCAGTACTTC. It codes for CATHTTGTGVRETQYF. This chain joins TRBV15 and TRBJ2-5; 10 bases are a match to TRBD1. The V segment lost 8 bases and the J segment 4 bases; nucleotides outside the gene matches: 13. This CDR3 has 16 residues. Germline V lookup: CDR1 LNHNV, CDR2 YYDKDF (reference sequence).

Only one count was recorded for this clone. CDR3 nucleotide sequence: TGTGCCAGCAGCTTAGATGGATACAAAAACATTCAGTACTTC. Protein product: CASSLDGYKNIQYF. The chain is built from TRBV7-2 and TRBJ2-4; unclear D gene. Trimming stripped 1 base from V and 3 bases from J, with 7 bases between. The CDR3 runs 14 residues. CDR1 is SGHTA and CDR2 is FQGNSA in the germline V gene.

The chain joins TRBV5-1 to TRBJ2-5; the D call may be TRBD1 or TRBD2 (5 bases each). The length of the CDR3 is 15 residues. Germline CDR1 SGHRS, CDR2 YFSETQ. The ends were cut back, 1 base at V and 5 bases at J, with 15 bases in the middle. DNA for the CDR3: TGCGCCAGCAGCTTGAGTCCCGGGACGATCGAGACCCAGTACTTC. It codes for CASSLSPGTIETQYF.

This chain connects TRBV5-4 to TRBJ1-4, with no clear D. Trimming left V 0 bases short and J 10 bases short, with 7 bases between. Germline CDR1 SGHNT, CDR2 YYREEE (reference sequence). The CDR3 is 12 residues long. CDR3 region: CASSLGTGKLFF. The CDR3 DNA reads TGTGCCAGCAGCTTGGGGACGGGAAAACTGTTTTTT.

This clone was counted between two and nine times. The rearrangement links TRBV27 to TRBJ2-1; 7 nucleotides agree with TRBD2. Losses at the gene ends were 2 bases for V and 7 bases for J; bases not matched to a gene: 5. From germline, CDR1 is MNHEY and CDR2 SMNVEV (reference sequence). The CDR3 runs to 14 residues. Here the CDR3 DNA reads TGTGCCAGCAGTTTACTTGGCGGGGGAAATGAGCAGTTCTTC. Residues: CASSLLGGGNEQFF.

This sequence joins TRBV18 and TRBJ2-1, with TRBD2 identical over 7 bases. The CDR3 consists of 14 residues. After removal of 6 bases from V and 1 base from J, the junction contained 3 bases not matched to a gene. Germline CDR1 is KGHSH and CDR2 is LQKENI. DNA for the CDR3: TGTGCCAGCTCGCAGGGACTATCCTACAATGAGCAGTTCTTC. Protein sequence: CASSQGLSYNEQFF.

J is TRBJ2-5 and V is TRBV5-1; 8 positions agree with TRBD2. CDR1 is SGHRS and CDR2 is YFSETQ in the germline V gene. This CDR3 contains 15 residues. The V and J ends lost 0 bases and 5 bases, in that order; junction bases with no gene match: 6. The CDR3 protein is CASSLGGGQRETQYF. The CDR3 DNA reads as TGCGCCAGCAGCTTGGGCGGGGGGCAGCGGGAGACCCAGTACTTC.

The chain carries TRBV14 and TRBJ2-4; the match to TRBD2 covers 9 bases. The CDR3 is 17 residues long. Per germline, CDR1 SGHDN and CDR2 FVKESK. J gave up 2 bases and V 0 bases, and 5 bases lay outside the gene matches. This CDR3 reads CASSQDDLAGTKNIQYF. The CDR3, as DNA: TGTGCCAGCAGCCAAGATGATCTAGCGGGGACCAAAAACATTCAGTACTTC.

The genes are TRBV2 and TRBJ1-1; D might be TRBD1 (5 bases). The CDR3 contains 15 residues. V lost 4 bases, J lost 1 base, and 13 bases lay in between. CDR1 is SNHLY and CDR2 is FYNNEI in the germline V gene. CDR3 in amino acids: CASSASGHRNTEAFF. CDR3 nucleotide sequence: TGTGCCAGCAGTGCGTCAGGACACCGGAACACTGAAGCTTTCTTT.

The V and J genes are TRBV5-1 and TRBJ2-1, with TRBD1 matching 7 bases. J was trimmed by 4 bases and V by 3 bases; bases with no gene match: 4. CDR3 length equals 14 residues. Germline CDR1 and CDR2: SGHRS and YFSETQ. The CDR3 nucleotides read TGCGCCAGCAGCTCTGGGACAGATTACAATGAGCAGTTCTTC. This gives the protein CASSSGTDYNEQFF.